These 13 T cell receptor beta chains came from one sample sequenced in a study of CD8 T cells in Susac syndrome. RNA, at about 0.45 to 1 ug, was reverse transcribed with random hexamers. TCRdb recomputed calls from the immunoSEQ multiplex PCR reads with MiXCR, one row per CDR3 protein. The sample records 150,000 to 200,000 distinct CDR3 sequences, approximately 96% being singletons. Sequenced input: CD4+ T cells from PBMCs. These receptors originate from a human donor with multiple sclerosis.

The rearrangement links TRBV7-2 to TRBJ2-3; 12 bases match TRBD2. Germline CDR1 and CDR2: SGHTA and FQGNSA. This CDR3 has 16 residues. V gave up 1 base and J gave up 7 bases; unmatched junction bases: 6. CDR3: CASSLVASGGANTQYF. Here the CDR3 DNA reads TGTGCCAGCAGCTTAGTGGCTAGCGGGGGGGCCAATACGCAGTATTTT.

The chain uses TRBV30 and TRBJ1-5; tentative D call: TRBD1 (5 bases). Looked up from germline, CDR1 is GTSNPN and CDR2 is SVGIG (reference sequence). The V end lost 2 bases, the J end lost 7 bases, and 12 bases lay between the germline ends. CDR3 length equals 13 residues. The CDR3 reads CAWSPARGQPQHF. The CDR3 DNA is TGTGCCTGGAGTCCGGCAAGGGGACAGCCCCAGCATTTT.

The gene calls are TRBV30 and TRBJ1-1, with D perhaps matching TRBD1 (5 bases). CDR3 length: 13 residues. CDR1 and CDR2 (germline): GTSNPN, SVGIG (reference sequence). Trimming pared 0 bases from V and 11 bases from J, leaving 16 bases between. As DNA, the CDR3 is TGTGCCTGGAGTGTACTAGGGGCCCTGAGCGCTTTCTTT. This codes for CAWSVLGALSAFF.

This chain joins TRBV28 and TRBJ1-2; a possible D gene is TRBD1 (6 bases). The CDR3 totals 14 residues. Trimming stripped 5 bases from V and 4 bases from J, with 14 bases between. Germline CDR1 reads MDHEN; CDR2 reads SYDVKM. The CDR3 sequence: CASSGGDRSYGYTF. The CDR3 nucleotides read TGTGCCAGCAGTGGAGGAGACAGGAGCTATGGCTACACCTTC.

The CDR3: CASSVPKRAAGELFF. CDR3 sequence (DNA): TGTGCCAGCAGCGTACCAAAGAGGGCGGCCGGGGAGCTGTTTTTT. The rearrangement joins TRBV13 to TRBJ2-2, with D tentatively TRBD2 (5 bases). V was trimmed by 5 bases and J by 6 bases, leaving 16 bases between them. CDR1 is PRHDT and CDR2 is FYEKMQ in the germline V gene (reference sequence). The CDR3 extends over 15 amino acids.

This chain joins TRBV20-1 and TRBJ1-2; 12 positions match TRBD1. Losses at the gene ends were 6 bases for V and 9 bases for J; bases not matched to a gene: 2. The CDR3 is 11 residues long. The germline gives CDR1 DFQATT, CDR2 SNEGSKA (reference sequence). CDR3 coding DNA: TGCAGTGCCGGGACAGGGGGCAGCTACACCTTC. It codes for CSAGTGGSYTF.

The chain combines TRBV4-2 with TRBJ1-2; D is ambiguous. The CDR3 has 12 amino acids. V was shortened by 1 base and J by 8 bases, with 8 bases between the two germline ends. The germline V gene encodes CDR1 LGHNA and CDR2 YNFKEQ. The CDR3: CASSQVSAGYTF. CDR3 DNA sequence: TGTGCCAGCAGCCAAGTGTCCGCGGGCTACACCTTC.

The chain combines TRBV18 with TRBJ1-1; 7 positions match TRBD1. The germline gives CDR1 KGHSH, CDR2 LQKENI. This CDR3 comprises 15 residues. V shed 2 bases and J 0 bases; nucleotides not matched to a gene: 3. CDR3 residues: CASSPKGQLNTEAFF. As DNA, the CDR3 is TGTGCCAGCTCACCAAAGGGACAGTTGAACACTGAAGCTTTCTTT.

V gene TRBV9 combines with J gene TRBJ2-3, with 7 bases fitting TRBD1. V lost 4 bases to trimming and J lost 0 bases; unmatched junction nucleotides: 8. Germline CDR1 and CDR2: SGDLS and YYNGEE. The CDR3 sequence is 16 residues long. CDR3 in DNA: TGTGCCAGCAGCCCTGGGGACAGAATCAGCACAGATACGCAGTATTTT. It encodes CASSPGDRISTDTQYF.

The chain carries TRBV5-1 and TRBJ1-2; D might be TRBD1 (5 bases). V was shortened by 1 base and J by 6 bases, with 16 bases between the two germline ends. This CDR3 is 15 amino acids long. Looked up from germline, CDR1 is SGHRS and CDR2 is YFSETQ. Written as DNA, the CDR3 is TGCGCCAGCAGCTTGTTCCAGGGAGTTCCAGATGGCTACACCTTC. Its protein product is CASSLFQGVPDGYTF. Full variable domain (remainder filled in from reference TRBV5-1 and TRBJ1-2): KAGVTQTPRYLIKTRGQQVTLSCSPISGHRSVSWYQQTPGQGLQFLFEYFSETQRNKGNFPGRFSGRQFSNSRSEMNVSTLELGDSALYLCASSLFQGVPDGYTFGSGTRLTVV.

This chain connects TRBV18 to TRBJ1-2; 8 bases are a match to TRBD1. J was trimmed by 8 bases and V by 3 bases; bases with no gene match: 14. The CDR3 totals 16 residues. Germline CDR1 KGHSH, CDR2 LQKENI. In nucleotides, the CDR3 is TGTGCCAGCTCACCCATGGACAGGGCCCTTGTGGAGGGCTACACCTTC. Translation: CASSPMDRALVEGYTF. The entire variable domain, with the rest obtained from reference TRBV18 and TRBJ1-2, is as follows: NAGVMQNPRHLVRRRGQEARLRCSPMKGHSHVYWYRQLPEEGLKFMVYLQKENIIDESGMPKERFSAEFPKEGPSILRIQQVVRGDSAAYFCASSPMDRALVEGYTFGSGTRLTVV.

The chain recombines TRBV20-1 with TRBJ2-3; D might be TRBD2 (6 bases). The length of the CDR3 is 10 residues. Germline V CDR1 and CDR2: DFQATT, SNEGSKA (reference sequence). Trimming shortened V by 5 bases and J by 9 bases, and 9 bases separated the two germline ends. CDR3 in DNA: TGCAGTGCTCTTGCGGGGACGCAGTATTTT. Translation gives CSALAGTQYF.

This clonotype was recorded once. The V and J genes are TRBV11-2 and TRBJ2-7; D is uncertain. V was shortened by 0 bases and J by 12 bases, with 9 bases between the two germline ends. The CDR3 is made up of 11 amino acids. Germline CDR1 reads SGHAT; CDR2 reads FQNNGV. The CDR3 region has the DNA TGTGCCAGCAGCTTAGAATTCTCCCCGTACTTC. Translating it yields CASSLEFSPYF.